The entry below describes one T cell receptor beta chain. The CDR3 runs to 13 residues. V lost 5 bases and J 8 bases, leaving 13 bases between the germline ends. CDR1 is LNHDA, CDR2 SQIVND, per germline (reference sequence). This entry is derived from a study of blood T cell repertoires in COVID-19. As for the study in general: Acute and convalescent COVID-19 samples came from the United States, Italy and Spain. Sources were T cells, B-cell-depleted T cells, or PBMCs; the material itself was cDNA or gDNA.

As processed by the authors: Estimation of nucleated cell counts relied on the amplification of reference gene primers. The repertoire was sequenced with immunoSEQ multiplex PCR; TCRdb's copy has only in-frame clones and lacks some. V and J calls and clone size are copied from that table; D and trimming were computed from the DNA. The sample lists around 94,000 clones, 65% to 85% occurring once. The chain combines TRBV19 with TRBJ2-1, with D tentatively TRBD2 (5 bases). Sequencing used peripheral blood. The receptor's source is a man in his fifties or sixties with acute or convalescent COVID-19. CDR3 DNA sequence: TGTGCCAGTAGTCCTCTAAGAGCGGATGAGCAGTTCTTC. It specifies CASSPLRADEQFF.